A selection of T cell receptor beta chains follows, all from one sample in a study of identical twins. TCRdb fed the 5' RACE reads into MiXCR, producing one record per CDR3 protein. The sample lists more than 400,000 distinct CDR3 sequences, 15% occurring once. This sample also belongs to another study, concerning yellow fever vaccine responses in identical twins.

The sample was CD4+ T cells sorted from blood. All receptors derive from a woman aged 18-29 years in good health. Each CDR3 is given with its conserved first and last residue. D genes are given only for firm matches. Clone size appears in some rows only: once, few, many, or a class for an expanded clone.

d_call clone_size j_call v_call cdr3_aa cdr3_nt
NA NA TRBJ1-1 TRBV7-3 CASSSLENTEAFF TGTGCCAGCAGCTCGTTGGAGAACACTGAAGCTTTCTTT
TRBD2 NA TRBJ2-5 TRBV18 CASSTGGGLETQYF TGTGCCAGCTCAACGGGAGGAGGTTTAGAGACCCAGTACTTC
NA NA TRBJ1-3 TRBV6-1 CASSVPRISGNTIYF TGTGCCAGCAGTGTCCCCCGGATCTCTGGAAACACCATATATTTT
NA NA TRBJ2-3 TRBV12-3/TRBV12-4 CASSVSGTTDTQYF TGTGCCAGCAGTGTTAGCGGAACCACAGATACGCAGTATTTT
TRBD1 NA TRBJ2-2 TRBV9 CASSVGTGGGTGELFF TGTGCCAGCAGCGTGGGGACAGGGGGCGGCACCGGGGAGCTGTTTTTT
TRBD2 NA TRBJ2-1 TRBV5-1 CASSPPSGRTNEQFF TGCGCCAGCAGCCCGCCTAGCGGGAGAACCAATGAGCAGTTCTTC
NA many TRBJ1-2 TRBV20-1 CSASPLSYGYTF TGCAGTGCTAGTCCCTTATCTTATGGCTACACCTTC
TRBD2 NA TRBJ2-3 TRBV18 CASSPRSGRASTDTQYF TGTGCCAGCTCACCACGTAGCGGGAGGGCCTCCACAGATACGCAGTATTTT
NA NA TRBJ2-7 TRBV12-3/TRBV12-4 CASSLRELAYEQYF TGTGCCAGCAGTTTAAGGGAGTTGGCCTACGAGCAGTACTTC
NA few TRBJ1-1 TRBV29-1 CSVEAHMNTEAFF TGCAGCGTTGAGGCACATATGAACACTGAAGCTTTCTTT
TRBD2 NA TRBJ2-5 TRBV2 CASSPRLAGGLETQYF TGTGCCAGCAGTCCTCGACTAGCGGGGGGGCTAGAGACCCAGTACTTC
TRBD1 NA TRBJ2-5 TRBV29-1 CSVDRGPETQYF TGCAGCGTAGACAGGGGGCCGGAGACCCAGTACTTC
TRBD2 few TRBJ2-1 TRBV29-1 CSVEGGLVTLNEQFF TGCAGCGTTGAAGGGGGACTAGTGACGCTCAATGAGCAGTTCTTC
TRBD2 NA TRBJ2-1 TRBV19 CASRRTSGSGGSYNEQFF TGTGCCAGTAGAAGGACTAGCGGGAGCGGTGGCTCCTACAATGAGCAGTTCTTC
NA few TRBJ1-6 TRBV19 CASRKGQDNSPLHF TGTGCCAGTAGAAAAGGACAAGATAATTCACCCCTCCACTTT
NA NA TRBJ2-7 TRBV5-1 CASSFAGQTYEQYF TGCGCCAGCAGCTTTGCTGGGCAGACCTACGAGCAGTACTTC
NA few TRBJ1-1 TRBV5-1 CASSLGGVPGNTEAFF TGCGCCAGCAGCTTGGGAGGGGTTCCAGGGAACACTGAAGCTTTCTTT
NA NA TRBJ2-5 TRBV7-9 CASSFGSVETQYF TGTGCCAGCAGCTTTGGCAGTGTAGAGACCCAGTACTTC
TRBD2 NA TRBJ2-5 TRBV10-3 CAIMRTASGQETQYF TGTGCCATCATGCGGACGGCTAGCGGTCAAGAGACCCAGTACTTC
NA NA TRBJ1-5 TRBV7-8 CASSLAEAGQPQHF TGTGCCAGCAGCTTAGCTGAGGCGGGTCAGCCCCAGCATTTT
NA NA TRBJ1-1 TRBV20-1 CSAPQGIHGTEAFF TGCAGTGCCCCACAAGGGATCCATGGGACTGAAGCTTTCTTT
NA NA TRBJ2-5 TRBV18 CASSPVRQQETQYF TGTGCCAGCTCACCAGTGAGGCAACAAGAGACCCAGTACTTC
NA NA TRBJ1-3 TRBV20-1 CSARDLTGAGNTIYF TGCAGTGCTAGAGATCTAACAGGCGCTGGAAACACCATATATTTT
TRBD2 few TRBJ2-3 TRBV29-1 CSVKTSGRWSTDTQYF TGCAGCGTCAAGACTAGCGGGAGGTGGAGCACAGATACGCAGTATTTT
NA NA TRBJ1-2 TRBV18 CASSPSGPSNYGYTF TGTGCCAGCTCACCATCGGGACCTTCTAACTATGGCTACACCTTC
NA few TRBJ2-2 TRBV25-1 CASSSRGVTGELFF TGTGCCAGCAGTAGCAGGGGGGTCACCGGGGAGCTGTTTTTT
TRBD2 few TRBJ2-5 TRBV6-5 CASSYSTSGGQETQYF TGTGCCAGCAGTTACTCGACTAGCGGGGGACAAGAGACCCAGTACTTC
NA few TRBJ2-3 TRBV2 CASSENRIVTDTQYF TGTGCCAGCAGTGAAAACAGGATAGTAACAGATACGCAGTATTTT
NA NA TRBJ2-2 TRBV9 CASSTRTAGNTGELFF TGTGCCAGCAGCACCAGGACAGCCGGGAACACCGGGGAGCTGTTTTTT
NA NA TRBJ2-7 TRBV11-2 CASSLVSLDEQYF TGTGCCAGCAGCTTAGTCTCCCTCGACGAGCAGTACTTC
NA NA TRBJ2-1 TRBV5-1 CASSGSIGQSSYNEQFF TGCGCCAGCAGCGGGAGTATTGGCCAGAGCTCCTACAATGAGCAGTTCTTC
NA few TRBJ1-5 TRBV10-3 CAISETKDQPQHF TGTGCCATCAGTGAAACAAAAGATCAGCCCCAGCATTTT
TRBD2 many TRBJ2-1 TRBV3-1 CASSPTPGTSGNEQFF TGTGCCAGCAGCCCAACGCCCGGGACTAGCGGGAATGAGCAGTTCTTC